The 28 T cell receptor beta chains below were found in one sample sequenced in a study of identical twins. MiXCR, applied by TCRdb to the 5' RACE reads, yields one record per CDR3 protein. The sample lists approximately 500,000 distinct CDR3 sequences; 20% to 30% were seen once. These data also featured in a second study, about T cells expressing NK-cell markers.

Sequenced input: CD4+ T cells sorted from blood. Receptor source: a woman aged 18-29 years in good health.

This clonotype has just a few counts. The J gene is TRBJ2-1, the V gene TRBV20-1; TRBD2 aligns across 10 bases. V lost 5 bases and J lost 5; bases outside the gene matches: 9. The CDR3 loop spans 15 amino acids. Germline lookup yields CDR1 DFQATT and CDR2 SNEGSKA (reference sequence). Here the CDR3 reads CSAPPSSGSNNEQFF. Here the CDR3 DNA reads TGCAGTGCTCCACCTTCTAGCGGGAGTAACAATGAGCAGTTCTTC.

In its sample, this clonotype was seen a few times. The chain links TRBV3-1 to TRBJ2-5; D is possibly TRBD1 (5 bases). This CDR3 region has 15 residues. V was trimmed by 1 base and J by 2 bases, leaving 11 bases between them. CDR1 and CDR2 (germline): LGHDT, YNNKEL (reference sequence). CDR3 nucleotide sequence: TGTGCCAGCAGCCAAGGATTTGCAGGGCAAGAGACCCAGTACTTC. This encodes CASSQGFAGQETQYF.

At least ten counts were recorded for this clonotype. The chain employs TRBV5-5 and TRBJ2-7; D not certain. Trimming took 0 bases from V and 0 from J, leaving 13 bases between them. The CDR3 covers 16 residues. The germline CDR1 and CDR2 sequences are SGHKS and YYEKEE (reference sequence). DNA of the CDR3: TGTGCCAGCAGCTTGGCCGTCGCGTCAGGCTCCTACGAGCAGTACTTC. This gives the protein CASSLAVASGSYEQYF.

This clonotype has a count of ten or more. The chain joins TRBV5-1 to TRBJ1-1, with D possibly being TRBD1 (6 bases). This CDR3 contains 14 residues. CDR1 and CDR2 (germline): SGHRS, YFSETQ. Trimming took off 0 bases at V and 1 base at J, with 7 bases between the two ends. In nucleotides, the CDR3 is TGCGCCAGCAGCTTGGGACAGGAGAACACTGAAGCTTTCTTT. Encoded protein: CASSLGQENTEAFF.

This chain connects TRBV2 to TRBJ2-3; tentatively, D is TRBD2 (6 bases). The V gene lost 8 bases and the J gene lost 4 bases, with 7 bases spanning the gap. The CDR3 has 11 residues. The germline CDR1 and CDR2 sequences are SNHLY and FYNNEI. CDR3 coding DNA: TGTGCCAGCGGGGACTCAGATACGCAGTATTTT. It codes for CASGDSDTQYF.

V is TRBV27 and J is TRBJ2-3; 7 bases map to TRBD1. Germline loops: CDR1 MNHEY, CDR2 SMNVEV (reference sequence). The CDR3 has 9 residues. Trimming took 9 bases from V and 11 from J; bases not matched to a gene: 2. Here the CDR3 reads CARRDRQYF. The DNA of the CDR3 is TGTGCCAGGAGGGACAGGCAGTATTTT.

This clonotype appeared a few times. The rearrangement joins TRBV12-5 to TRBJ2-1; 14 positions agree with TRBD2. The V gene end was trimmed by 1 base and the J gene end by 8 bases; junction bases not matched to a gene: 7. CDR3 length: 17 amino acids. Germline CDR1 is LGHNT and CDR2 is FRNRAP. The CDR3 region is CASGLGTSGGISDEQFF. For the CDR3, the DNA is TGTGCTAGTGGTTTGGGGACTAGCGGGGGGATAAGCGATGAGCAGTTCTTC.

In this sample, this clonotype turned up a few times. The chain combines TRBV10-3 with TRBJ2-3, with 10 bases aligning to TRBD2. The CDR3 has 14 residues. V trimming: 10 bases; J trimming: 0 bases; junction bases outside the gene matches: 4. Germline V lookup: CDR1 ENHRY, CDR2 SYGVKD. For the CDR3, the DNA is TGTGCCAGCGGACTAGCGGTGAGCACAGATACGCAGTATTTT. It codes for CASGLAVSTDTQYF.

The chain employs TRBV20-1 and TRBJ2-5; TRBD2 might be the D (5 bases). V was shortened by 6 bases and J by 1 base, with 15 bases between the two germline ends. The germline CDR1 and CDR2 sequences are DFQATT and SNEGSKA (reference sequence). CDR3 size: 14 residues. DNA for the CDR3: TGCAGTGCCCTTCGGCCGGACTTCCAAGAGACCCAGTACTTC. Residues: CSALRPDFQETQYF.

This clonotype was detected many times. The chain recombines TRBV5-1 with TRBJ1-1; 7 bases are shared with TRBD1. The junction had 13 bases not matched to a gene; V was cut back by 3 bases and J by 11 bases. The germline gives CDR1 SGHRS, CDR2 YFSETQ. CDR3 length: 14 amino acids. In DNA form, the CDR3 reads TGCGCCAGCAGCTACGGACAGGAGGGAATGATCGCTTTCTTT. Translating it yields CASSYGQEGMIAFF.

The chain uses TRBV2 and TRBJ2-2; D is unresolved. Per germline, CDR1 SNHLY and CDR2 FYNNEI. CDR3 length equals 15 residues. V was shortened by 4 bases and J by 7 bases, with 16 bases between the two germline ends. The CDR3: CASSASGPLSGELFF. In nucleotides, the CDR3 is TGTGCCAGCAGTGCGTCGGGTCCCCTGAGCGGGGAGCTGTTTTTT.

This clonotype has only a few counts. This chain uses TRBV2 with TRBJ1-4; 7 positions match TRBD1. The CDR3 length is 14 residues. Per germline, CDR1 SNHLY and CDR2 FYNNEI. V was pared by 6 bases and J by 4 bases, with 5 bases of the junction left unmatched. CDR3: CASSPRDSNEKLFF. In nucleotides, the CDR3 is TGTGCCAGCAGCCCCCGGGACAGTAATGAAAAACTGTTTTTT.

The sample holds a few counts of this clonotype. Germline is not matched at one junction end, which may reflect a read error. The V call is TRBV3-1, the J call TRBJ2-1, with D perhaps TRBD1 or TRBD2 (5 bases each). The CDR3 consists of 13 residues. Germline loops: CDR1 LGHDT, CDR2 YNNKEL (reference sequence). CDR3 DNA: TGTGCCAGCAGCCCCCCGGGACGCTCTGAGGAGTTCTTC. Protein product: CASSPPGRSEEFF.

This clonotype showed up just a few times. The CDR3 region is CASRSDIASGYTF. The CDR3 coding sequence is TGCGCCAGCAGGTCCGACATCGCCTCTGGCTACACCTTC. The gene calls are TRBV5-1 and TRBJ1-2; no reliable D call. Germline assignment: CDR1 SGHRS and CDR2 YFSETQ. This CDR3 spans 13 amino acids. V lost 5 bases and J 7 bases, leaving 15 bases between the germline ends.

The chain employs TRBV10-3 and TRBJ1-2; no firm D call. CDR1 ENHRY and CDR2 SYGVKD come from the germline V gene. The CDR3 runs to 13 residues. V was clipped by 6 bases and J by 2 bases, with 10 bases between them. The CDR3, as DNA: TGTGCCATCAGCCCAACAGAAAACTATGGCTACACCTTC. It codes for CAISPTENYGYTF.

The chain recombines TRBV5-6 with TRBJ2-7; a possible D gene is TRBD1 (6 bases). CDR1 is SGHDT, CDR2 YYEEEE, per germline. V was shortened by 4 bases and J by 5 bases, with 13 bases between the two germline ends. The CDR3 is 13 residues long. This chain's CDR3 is CASSRRGVDEQYF. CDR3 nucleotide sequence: TGTGCCAGCAGCCGCAGGGGCGTCGACGAGCAGTACTTC.

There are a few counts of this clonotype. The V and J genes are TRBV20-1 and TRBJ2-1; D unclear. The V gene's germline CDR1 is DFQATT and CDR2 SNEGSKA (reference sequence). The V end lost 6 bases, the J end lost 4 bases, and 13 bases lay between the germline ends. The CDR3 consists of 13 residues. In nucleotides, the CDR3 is TGCAGTGCCCAGGTCCCGTCTTACAATGAGCAGTTCTTC. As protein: CSAQVPSYNEQFF.

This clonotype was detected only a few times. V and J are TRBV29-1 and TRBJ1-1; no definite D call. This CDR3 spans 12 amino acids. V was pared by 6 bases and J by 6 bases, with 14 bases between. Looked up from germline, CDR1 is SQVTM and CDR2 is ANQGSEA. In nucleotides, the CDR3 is TGCAGCGTCACAGTGGTAGACGCTGAAGCTTTCTTT. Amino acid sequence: CSVTVVDAEAFF. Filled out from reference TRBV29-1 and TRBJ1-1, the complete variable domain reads SAVISQKPSRDICQRGTSLTIQCQVDSQVTMMFWYRQQPGQSLTLIATANQGSEATYESGFVIDKFPISRPNLTFSTLTVSNMSPEDSSIYLCSVTVVDAEAFFGQGTRLTVV.

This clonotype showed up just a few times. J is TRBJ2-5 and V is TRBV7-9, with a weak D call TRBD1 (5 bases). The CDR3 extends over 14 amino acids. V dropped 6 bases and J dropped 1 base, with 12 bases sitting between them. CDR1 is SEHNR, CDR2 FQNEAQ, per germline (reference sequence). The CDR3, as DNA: TGTGCCAGCAGTTCAAATACAGGCCAAGAGACCCAGTACTTC. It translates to CASSSNTGQETQYF.

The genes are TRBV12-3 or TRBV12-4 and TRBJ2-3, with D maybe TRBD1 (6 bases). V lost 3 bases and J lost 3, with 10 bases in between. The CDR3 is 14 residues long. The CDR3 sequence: CASSLNRATDTQYF. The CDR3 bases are TGTGCCAGCAGTTTGAACAGGGCGACAGATACGCAGTATTTT.

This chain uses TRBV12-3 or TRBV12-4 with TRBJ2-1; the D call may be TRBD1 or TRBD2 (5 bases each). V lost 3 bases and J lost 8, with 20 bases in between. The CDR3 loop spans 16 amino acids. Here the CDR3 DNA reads TGTGCCAGCAGTTTTCTCCCCGGGACCTCATACTATGAGCAGTTCTTC. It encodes CASSFLPGTSYYEQFF.

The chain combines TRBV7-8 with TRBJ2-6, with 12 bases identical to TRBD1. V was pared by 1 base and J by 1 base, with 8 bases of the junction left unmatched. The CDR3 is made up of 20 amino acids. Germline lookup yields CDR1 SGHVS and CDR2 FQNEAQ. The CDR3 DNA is TGTGCCAGCAGCTTAGTATGGTTGGGACAGGGGGCGTCTGGGGCCAACGTCCTGACTTTC. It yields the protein CASSLVWLGQGASGANVLTF.

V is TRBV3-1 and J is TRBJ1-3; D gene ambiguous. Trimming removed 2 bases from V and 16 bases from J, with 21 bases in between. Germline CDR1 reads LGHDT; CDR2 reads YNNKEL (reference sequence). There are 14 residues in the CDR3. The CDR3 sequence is CASSQLDFLGGLYF. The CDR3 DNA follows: TGTGCCAGCAGCCAACTGGATTTTCTTGGAGGTCTGTATTTT.

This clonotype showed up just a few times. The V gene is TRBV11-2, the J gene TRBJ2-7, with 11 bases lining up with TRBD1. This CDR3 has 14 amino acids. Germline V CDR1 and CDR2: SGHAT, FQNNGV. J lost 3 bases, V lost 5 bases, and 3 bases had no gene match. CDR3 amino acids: CASSTGQGVYEQYF. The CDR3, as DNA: TGTGCCAGCAGCACGGGACAGGGGGTCTACGAGCAGTACTTC.

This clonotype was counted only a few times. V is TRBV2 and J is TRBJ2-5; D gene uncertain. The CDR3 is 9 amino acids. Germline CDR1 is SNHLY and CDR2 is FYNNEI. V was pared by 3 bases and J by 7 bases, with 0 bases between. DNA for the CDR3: TGTGCCAGCAGTGAGACCCAGTACTTC. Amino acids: CASSETQYF. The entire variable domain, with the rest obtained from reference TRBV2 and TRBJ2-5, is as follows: EPEVTQTPSHQVTQMGQEVILRCVPISNHLYFYWYRQILGQKVEFLVSFYNNEISEKSEIFDDQFSVERPDGSNFTLKIRSTKLEDSAMYFCASSETQYFGPGTRLLVL.

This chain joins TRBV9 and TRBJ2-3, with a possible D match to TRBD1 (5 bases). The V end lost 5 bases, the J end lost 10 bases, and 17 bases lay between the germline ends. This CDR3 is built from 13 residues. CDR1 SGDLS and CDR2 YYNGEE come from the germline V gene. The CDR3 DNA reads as TGTGCCAGCAGTGACCCTTTAAGACAGTCGCAGTATTTT. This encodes CASSDPLRQSQYF.

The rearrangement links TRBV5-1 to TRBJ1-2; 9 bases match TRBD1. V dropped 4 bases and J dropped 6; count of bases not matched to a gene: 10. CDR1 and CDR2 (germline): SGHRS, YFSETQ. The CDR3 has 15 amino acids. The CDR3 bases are TGCGCCAGCAGCCATACACGGGACAGGGAGCATGGCTACACCTTC. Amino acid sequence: CASSHTRDREHGYTF.

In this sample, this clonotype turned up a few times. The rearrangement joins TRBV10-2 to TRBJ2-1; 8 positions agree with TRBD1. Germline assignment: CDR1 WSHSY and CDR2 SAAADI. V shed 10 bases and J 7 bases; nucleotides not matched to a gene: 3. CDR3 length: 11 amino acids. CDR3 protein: CATRQGNEQFF. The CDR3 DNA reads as TGCGCCACCCGACAGGGGAATGAGCAGTTCTTC.